Reported below is one T cell receptor beta chain. Its specificity is unknown. Donors were healthy Caucasian individuals from Russia aged roughly 6 to 100. The CDR3 is made up of 17 amino acids. From germline, CDR1 is SGHRS and CDR2 YFSETQ. V was shortened by 7 bases and J by 6 bases, with 26 bases between the two germline ends. This specimen comes from a study of blood T cells in healthy people across ages. The authors ran a second PCR of about 6 to 12 cycles using a sample-barcoded 5' primer and a J-beta primer mix. Via MiXCR, TCRdb re-called the 5' RACE reads, giving one row per CDR3 protein. This table holds around 2 million distinct CDR3 sequences, 30% to 40% found once. Findings of the study overall: A conclusive naive versus antigen-experienced comparison was prevented by the unsorted PBMCs.

This TCR derives from a human donor in good health. The rearrangement uses TRBV5-1 and TRBJ1-5; maybe TRBD1 (5 bases). Input material: blood. In DNA, the CDR3 is TGCGCCAGCGGCCCCGACCCACCCCAGGGAGGCGGTCAGCCCCAGCATTTT. Protein sequence: CASGPDPPQGGGQPQHF.